The clone carrying this TCR beta chain was counted many times. Its matching antigen is unknown. The study's library attached unique molecular identifiers to single cDNA molecules. In the source study's methods: Counting gave a median of roughly 97,000 TCRs per sample, with values ranging from about 23,224 to 700,000. TCRdb processed the RACE reads anew with MiXCR; each CDR3 protein has one entry. TCRdb assigned the V and J calls; the authors' analysis was not used. Of some 41,000 distinct CDR3 sequences listed, about 4.2% were seen once; the top ten hold about 26%. These data are taken from a study of human T cells and chemical hapten exposure. Noted time point: patch test 1, 2 weeks after DPC sensitization. Described treatment: therapeutic diphenylcyclopropenone sensitization with weekly scalp DPC. The starting material, unfractionated whole blood, was used for total RNA extraction. Points from the study as a whole: Clustering by CDR3 similarity yielded significantly more large clusters from expanded TCRs than controls.

Sample: whole blood, taken in connection with sensitization to the hapten diphenylcyclopropenone (DPC). This clonotype originated in a man in his forties or fifties with alopecia areata. Some clones in this sample may be carry-over from other donors' samples.

For the CDR3, the DNA is TGTGCCAGCAGCTCCCGTCGGCAGGGCATTCAGTACTTC. Its protein is CASSSRRQGIQYF. This chain connects TRBV7-9 to TRBJ2-4; TRBD1 is a possible D gene (5 bases). Per germline, CDR1 SEHNR and CDR2 FQNEAQ (reference sequence). V was pared by 4 bases and J by 9 bases, with 13 bases between. The CDR3 extends over 13 amino acids. The whole variable domain, filled in from reference TRBV7-9 and TRBJ2-4, reads DTGVSQNPRHKITKRGQNVTFRCDPISEHNRLYWYRQTLGQGPEFLTYFQNEAQLEKSRLLSDRFSAERPKGSFSTLEIQRTEQGDSAMYLCASSSRRQGIQYFGAGTRLSVL.